Listed below are T cell receptor beta chains from one sample, sequenced in a study of cytomegalovirus exposure and HLA in healthy donors. Measured with immunoSEQ multiplex PCR; TCRdb has only the in-frame clones, and not every one. The sample holds more than 150,000 clones, around three quarters seen once. The sequenced sample was PBMCs. Every receptor here comes from a man aged 35 to 55 in good health and CMV-seronegative. Each CDR3 is given with its conserved first and last residue. The D gene is left open where the match is weak. Some rows have no size entry. The others give once, few or many, or a class for an expanded clone.

v_call: TRBV4-2
d_call: TRBD2
clone_size: NA
j_call: TRBJ2-3
cdr3_nt: TGTGCCAGCAGCCAACGACTAGCGGGAGTCGAGCGCACAGATACGCAGTATTTT
cdr3_aa: CASSQRLAGVERTDTQYF

v_call: TRBV7-8
d_call: TRBD1
clone_size: NA
j_call: TRBJ2-3
cdr3_nt: TGTGCCAGCAGCTTAGAAGTGGATCCTACCGGGACAGACCACACAGATACGCAGTATTTT
cdr3_aa: CASSLEVDPTGTDHTDTQYF

v_call: TRBV7-9
d_call: NA
clone_size: NA
j_call: TRBJ2-7
cdr3_nt: TGTGCCAGCAGCCCGACAGGAACGTACGAGCAGTACTTC
cdr3_aa: CASSPTGTYEQYF

v_call: TRBV6-6
d_call: NA
clone_size: once
j_call: TRBJ2-7
cdr3_nt: TGTGCCAGCAGTTACTCGCTCCAGCGAACTTCCTACGAGCAGTACTTC
cdr3_aa: CASSYSLQRTSYEQYF

v_call: TRBV27
d_call: NA
clone_size: NA
j_call: TRBJ2-7
cdr3_nt: TGTGCCAGCACTCCCGGCAGGGTCTACGAGCAGTACTTC
cdr3_aa: CASTPGRVYEQYF

v_call: TRBV12-5
d_call: NA
clone_size: few
j_call: TRBJ1-1
cdr3_nt: TGTGCTAGTCGAGGACTCAGCCCCGGCACTGAAGCTTTCTTT
cdr3_aa: CASRGLSPGTEAFF

v_call: TRBV6-1
d_call: TRBD1
clone_size: few
j_call: TRBJ1-5
cdr3_nt: TGTGCCAGCAGTGAAGGGACAGGGAATCAGCCCCAGCATTTT
cdr3_aa: CASSEGTGNQPQHF

v_call: TRBV6-5
d_call: NA
clone_size: once
j_call: TRBJ1-1
cdr3_nt: TGTGCCAGCAGTTACTCGAGGGACACTGAAGCTTTCTTT
cdr3_aa: CASSYSRDTEAFF

v_call: TRBV6-5
d_call: NA
clone_size: NA
j_call: TRBJ1-1
cdr3_nt: TGTGCCAGCAGTGGGAACAGAGGGAGCACTGAAGCTTTCTTT
cdr3_aa: CASSGNRGSTEAFF

v_call: TRBV19
d_call: NA
clone_size: NA
j_call: TRBJ2-2
cdr3_nt: TGTGCCAGTAGTATATATGGGGCGCCGGTGACCACCGGGGAGCTGTTTTTT
cdr3_aa: CASSIYGAPVTTGELFF

v_call: TRBV4-2
d_call: TRBD2
clone_size: NA
j_call: TRBJ2-2
cdr3_nt: TGTGCCAGCAGCCAAGGACTAGCGGGAGAATGGAGCGGGGAGCTGTTTTTT
cdr3_aa: CASSQGLAGEWSGELFF

v_call: TRBV5-1
d_call: TRBD1
clone_size: NA
j_call: TRBJ2-7
cdr3_nt: TGCGCCAGCAGAAACTTCGCGGGACAGGGGGTTTACGAGCAGTACTTC
cdr3_aa: CASRNFAGQGVYEQYF

v_call: TRBV11-1
d_call: NA
clone_size: NA
j_call: TRBJ2-7
cdr3_nt: TGTGCCTCCAGGAGGGACGGGGCTTACGAGCAGTACTTC
cdr3_aa: CASRRDGAYEQYF

v_call: TRBV23-1
d_call: NA
clone_size: NA
j_call: TRBJ2-4
cdr3_nt: TGCGCCAGCGGGGAGGCAGGCGGAAACATTCAGTACTTC
cdr3_aa: CASGEAGGNIQYF

v_call: TRBV6-5
d_call: TRBD1
clone_size: NA
j_call: TRBJ2-7
cdr3_nt: TGTGCCAGCAGTACCCCGGGGGACAGGTACGAGCAGTACTTC
cdr3_aa: CASSTPGDRYEQYF

v_call: TRBV27
d_call: NA
clone_size: few
j_call: TRBJ1-2
cdr3_nt: TGTGCCAGCAGTTCCAAGTCGACTGCGGGTCGGGTCGGCGGCTACACCTTC
cdr3_aa: CASSSKSTAGRVGGYTF

v_call: TRBV19
d_call: TRBD1
clone_size: NA
j_call: TRBJ1-3
cdr3_nt: TGTGCCAGTACCTTACAGGGGATCTCTGGAAACACCATATATTTT
cdr3_aa: CASTLQGISGNTIYF

v_call: TRBV7-9
d_call: TRBD1
clone_size: NA
j_call: TRBJ1-2
cdr3_nt: TGTGCCAGCAGCCCATGGGACAGCTTCTATGGCTACACCTTC
cdr3_aa: CASSPWDSFYGYTF

v_call: TRBV4-2
d_call: TRBD1
clone_size: few
j_call: TRBJ2-4
cdr3_nt: TGTGCCAGCAGCCGACTGGACAGGGGTACGAACATTCAGTACTTC
cdr3_aa: CASSRLDRGTNIQYF

v_call: TRBV11-2
d_call: NA
clone_size: NA
j_call: TRBJ2-3
cdr3_nt: TGTGCCAGCAGCTTAGATGCCCTATCCGCAGATACGCAGTATTTT
cdr3_aa: CASSLDALSADTQYF

v_call: TRBV9
d_call: TRBD2
clone_size: NA
j_call: TRBJ2-3
cdr3_nt: TGTGCCAGCAGCGTAGTGGCTAGCGGGAATACAGATACGCAGTATTTT
cdr3_aa: CASSVVASGNTDTQYF

v_call: TRBV4-1
d_call: NA
clone_size: few
j_call: TRBJ2-1
cdr3_nt: TGCGCCAGCAGCCAAGTGGAGGTGTCCTACAATGAGCAGTTCTTC
cdr3_aa: CASSQVEVSYNEQFF

v_call: TRBV7-9
d_call: TRBD1
clone_size: NA
j_call: TRBJ2-7
cdr3_nt: TGTGCCAGCAGCTTTTCGACAGGGATGACCTACGAGCAGTACTTC
cdr3_aa: CASSFSTGMTYEQYF

v_call: TRBV9
d_call: TRBD2
clone_size: few
j_call: TRBJ2-1
cdr3_nt: TGTGCCAGCAGCGGGGGGACTAGCGGGACCAATGAGCAGTTCTTC
cdr3_aa: CASSGGTSGTNEQFF

v_call: TRBV11-1
d_call: TRBD1
clone_size: NA
j_call: TRBJ2-2
cdr3_nt: TGTGCCAGCAGCCAAAACAGGGGTTTAGGCGGGGAGCTGTTTTTT
cdr3_aa: CASSQNRGLGGELFF

v_call: TRBV28
d_call: NA
clone_size: NA
j_call: TRBJ2-1
cdr3_nt: TGTGCCAGCAGATCCCCGGGACATATTTCCTACAATGAGCAGTTCTTC
cdr3_aa: CASRSPGHISYNEQFF

v_call: TRBV20-1
d_call: TRBD1
clone_size: NA
j_call: TRBJ1-2
cdr3_nt: TGCAGTGCTACGGGACAGAATGGCTACACCTTC
cdr3_aa: CSATGQNGYTF

v_call: TRBV4-1
d_call: TRBD1
clone_size: NA
j_call: TRBJ1-4
cdr3_nt: TGCGCCAGCAGCCAGTCTCCGGGACAGCCAAATGAAAAACTGTTTTTT
cdr3_aa: CASSQSPGQPNEKLFF

v_call: TRBV19
d_call: TRBD1
clone_size: NA
j_call: TRBJ1-4
cdr3_nt: TGTGCCAGTAGTAGCTGGACAGGGGGAAATGAAAAACTGTTTTTT
cdr3_aa: CASSSWTGGNEKLFF

v_call: TRBV5-6
d_call: NA
clone_size: NA
j_call: TRBJ2-3
cdr3_nt: TGTGCCAGCGGAACGGACAGAACCACAGATACGCAGTATTTT
cdr3_aa: CASGTDRTTDTQYF

v_call: TRBV19
d_call: NA
clone_size: NA
j_call: TRBJ1-1
cdr3_nt: TGTGCCAGTACTGTGCGGGACACTGAAGCTTTCTTT
cdr3_aa: CASTVRDTEAFF

v_call: TRBV9
d_call: NA
clone_size: NA
j_call: TRBJ1-2
cdr3_nt: TGTGCCAGCAGCGAGATACAGAGCTATGGCTACACCTTC
cdr3_aa: CASSEIQSYGYTF

v_call: TRBV5-8
d_call: TRBD2
clone_size: NA
j_call: TRBJ2-1
cdr3_nt: TGTGCCAGCCGTAGGAGGGCGGGAGGGGATGAGCAGTTCTTC
cdr3_aa: CASRRRAGGDEQFF

v_call: TRBV7-3
d_call: TRBD1
clone_size: NA
j_call: TRBJ1-1
cdr3_nt: TGTGCCAGCAGCTTGGGACAGGAGATGAACACTGAAGCTTTCTTT
cdr3_aa: CASSLGQEMNTEAFF

v_call: TRBV9
d_call: TRBD2
clone_size: NA
j_call: TRBJ2-3
cdr3_nt: TGTGCCAGCAGCGTAGGGGGACTAGCGGGAGGGGTCACAGATACGCAGTATTTT
cdr3_aa: CASSVGGLAGGVTDTQYF

v_call: TRBV15
d_call: TRBD2
clone_size: NA
j_call: TRBJ2-1
cdr3_nt: TGTGCCACCAGCAGGACTAGCGGGAGAACTGAGCAGTTCTTC
cdr3_aa: CATSRTSGRTEQFF

v_call: TRBV5-1
d_call: TRBD1
clone_size: NA
j_call: TRBJ2-3
cdr3_nt: TGCGCCAGCAGCTTCCAGGGACAGGCAGATACGCAGTATTTT
cdr3_aa: CASSFQGQADTQYF

v_call: TRBV5-6
d_call: NA
clone_size: NA
j_call: TRBJ1-3
cdr3_nt: TGTGCCAGCAGCTTGGCCAGGCTCTCTGGAAACACCATATATTTT
cdr3_aa: CASSLARLSGNTIYF

v_call: TRBV4-2
d_call: NA
clone_size: NA
j_call: TRBJ2-5
cdr3_nt: TGTGCCAGCAGCCGGGGCGGAAGGGAGGAAGGAGAGACCCAGTACTTC
cdr3_aa: CASSRGGREEGETQYF

v_call: TRBV19
d_call: NA
clone_size: NA
j_call: TRBJ2-4
cdr3_nt: TGTGCCAGTAGTGCGCTTTCAATTCAGTACTTC
cdr3_aa: CASSALSIQYF

v_call: TRBV7-9
d_call: NA
clone_size: NA
j_call: TRBJ2-7
cdr3_nt: TGTGCCAGCAGCTCACTCGACTTCACCTACGAGCAGTACTTC
cdr3_aa: CASSSLDFTYEQYF